Included here is one TCR beta chain sequence, with context. The antigen is not known. TCRdb keeps only in-frame clones here, not all; method: immunoSEQ multiplex PCR. Here the sample spans about 2.4 million clones, over 85% being singletons. The sample belongs to a study of shared clonotypes between healthy human individuals. The CDR3 covers 12 residues. The germline V and J ends were trimmed by 9 bases and 7 bases, with 16 bases remaining between them. From germline, CDR1 is LNHDA and CDR2 SQIVND (reference sequence). Study observations and caveats: Investigators expected sequencing depth to affect clonotype sharing among donors.

This TCR was sampled from a man younger than 30 in good health. Some clones in this sample may be carry-over from other donors' samples. The J gene is TRBJ2-7, the V gene TRBV19, with D possibly being TRBD1 or TRBD2 (5 bases each). The sequenced sample was naive CD4+ T cells from PBMCs. Specified subset: CD45RA+ positively selected. The CDR3 reads CASRGTKGEQYF. The CDR3 region has the DNA TGTGCCAGCCGGGGCACCAAGGGGGAGCAGTACTTC. Combining the CDR3 with reference TRBV19 and TRBJ2-7 gives the whole variable domain DGGITQSPKYLFRKEGQNVTLSCEQNLNHDAMYWYRQDPGQGLRLIYYSQIVNDFQKGDIAEGYSVSREKKESFPLTVTSAQKNPTAFYLCASRGTKGEQYFGPGTRLTVT.